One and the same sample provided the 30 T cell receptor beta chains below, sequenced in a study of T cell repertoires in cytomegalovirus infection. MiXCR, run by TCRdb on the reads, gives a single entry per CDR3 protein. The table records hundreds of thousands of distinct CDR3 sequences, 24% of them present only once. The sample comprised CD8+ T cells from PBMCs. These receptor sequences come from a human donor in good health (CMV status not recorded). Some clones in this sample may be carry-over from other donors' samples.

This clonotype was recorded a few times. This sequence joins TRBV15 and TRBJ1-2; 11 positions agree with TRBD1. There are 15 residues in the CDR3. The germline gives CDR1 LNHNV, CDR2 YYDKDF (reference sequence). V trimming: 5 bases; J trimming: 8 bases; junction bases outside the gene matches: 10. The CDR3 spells CATSGRTGGTEGYTF. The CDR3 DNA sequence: TGTGCCACCAGCGGAAGGACAGGGGGCACGGAAGGCTACACCTTC.

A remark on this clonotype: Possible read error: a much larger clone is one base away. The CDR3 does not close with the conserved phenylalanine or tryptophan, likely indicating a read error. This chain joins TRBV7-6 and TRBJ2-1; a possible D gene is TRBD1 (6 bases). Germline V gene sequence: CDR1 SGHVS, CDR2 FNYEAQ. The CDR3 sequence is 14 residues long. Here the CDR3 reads CASSLDLGGGEQFS. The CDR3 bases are TGTGCTAGCAGCCTTGATCTAGGGGGTGGCGAGCAGTTCTCC.

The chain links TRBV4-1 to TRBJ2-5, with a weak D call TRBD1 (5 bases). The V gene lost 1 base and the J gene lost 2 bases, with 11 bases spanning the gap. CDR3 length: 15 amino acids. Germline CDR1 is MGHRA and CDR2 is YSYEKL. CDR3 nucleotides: TGCGCCAGCAGCCAAGGACAGCGTTGGCAAGAGACCCAGTACTTC. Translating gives CASSQGQRWQETQYF.

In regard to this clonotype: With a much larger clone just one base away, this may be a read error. CDR3 region: CASSYVTRNTGELFF. CDR3 nucleotide sequence: TGTGCCAGCAGTTACGTGACACGGAACACCGGGGAGCTGTTTTTT. This chain connects TRBV6-5 to TRBJ2-2; no firm D call. Trimming shortened V by 2 bases and J by 1 base, and 8 bases separated the two germline ends. Germline V lookup: CDR1 MNHEY, CDR2 SVGAGI. The length of the CDR3 is 15 residues.

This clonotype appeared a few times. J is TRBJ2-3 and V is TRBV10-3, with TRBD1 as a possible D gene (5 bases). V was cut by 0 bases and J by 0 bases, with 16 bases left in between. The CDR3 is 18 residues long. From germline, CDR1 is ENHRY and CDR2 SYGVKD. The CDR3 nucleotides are TGTGCCATCAGTGAGTCGACTTCGGACACGACTAGCACAGATACGCAGTATTTT. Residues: CAISESTSDTTSTDTQYF.

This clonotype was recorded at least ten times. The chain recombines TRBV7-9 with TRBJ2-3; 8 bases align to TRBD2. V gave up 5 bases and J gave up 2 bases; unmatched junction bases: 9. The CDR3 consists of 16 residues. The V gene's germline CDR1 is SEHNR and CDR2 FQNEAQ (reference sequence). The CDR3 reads CASSPGEGLATDTQYF. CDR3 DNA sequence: TGTGCCAGCAGCCCGGGGGAAGGACTAGCCACAGATACGCAGTATTTT. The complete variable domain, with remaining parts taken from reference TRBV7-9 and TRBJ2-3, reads DTGVSQNPRHKITKRGQNVTFRCDPISEHNRLYWYRQTLGQGPEFLTYFQNEAQLEKSRLLSDRFSAERPKGSFSTLEIQRTEQGDSAMYLCASSPGEGLATDTQYFGPGTRLTVL.

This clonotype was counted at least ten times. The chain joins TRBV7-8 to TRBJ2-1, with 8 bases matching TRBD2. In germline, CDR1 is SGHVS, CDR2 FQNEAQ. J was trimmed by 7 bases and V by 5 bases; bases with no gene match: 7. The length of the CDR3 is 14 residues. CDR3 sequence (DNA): TGTGCCAGCAGCACCCCCGGGGGGGCAAATGAGCAGTTCTTC. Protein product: CASSTPGGANEQFF. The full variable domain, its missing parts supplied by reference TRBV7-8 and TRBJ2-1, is GAGVSQSPRYKVAKRGQDVALRCDPISGHVSLFWYQQALGQGPEFLTYFQNEAQLDKSGLPSDRFFAERPEGSVSTLKIQRTQQEDSAVYLCASSTPGGANEQFFGPGTRLTVL.

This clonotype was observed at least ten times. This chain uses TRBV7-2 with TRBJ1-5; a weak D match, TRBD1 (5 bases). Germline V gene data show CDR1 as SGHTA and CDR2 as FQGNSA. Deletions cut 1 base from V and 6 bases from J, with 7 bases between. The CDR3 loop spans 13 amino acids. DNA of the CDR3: TGTGCCAGCAGCTTAGACAGGTTTCAGCCCCAGCATTTT. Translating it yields CASSLDRFQPQHF.

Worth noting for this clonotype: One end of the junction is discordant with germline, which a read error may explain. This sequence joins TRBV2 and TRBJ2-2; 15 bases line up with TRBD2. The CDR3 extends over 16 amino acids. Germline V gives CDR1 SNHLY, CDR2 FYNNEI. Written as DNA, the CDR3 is TGTGCCAGCACCGGGACTAGCGGGGGGCGCGCCGGGGAGCTGCTTTTT. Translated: CASTGTSGGRAGELLF. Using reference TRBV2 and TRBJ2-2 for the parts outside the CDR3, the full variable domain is EPEVTQTPSHQVTQMGQEVILRCVPISNHLYFYWYRQILGQKVEFLVSFYNNEISEKSEIFDDQFSVERPDGSNFTLKIRSTKLEDSAMYFCASTGTSGGRAGELLFGEGSRLTVL.

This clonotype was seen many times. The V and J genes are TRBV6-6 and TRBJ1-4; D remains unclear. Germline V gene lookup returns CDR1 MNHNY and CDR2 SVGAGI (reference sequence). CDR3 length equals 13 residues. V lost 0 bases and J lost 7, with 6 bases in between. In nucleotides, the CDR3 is TGTGCCAGCAGTTACTCGGATGGTGAAAAACTGTTTTTT. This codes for CASSYSDGEKLFF.

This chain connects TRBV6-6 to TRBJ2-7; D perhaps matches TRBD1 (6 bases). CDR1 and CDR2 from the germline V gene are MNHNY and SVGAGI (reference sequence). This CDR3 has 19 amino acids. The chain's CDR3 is CANSYSYREAEPTYYEQYV. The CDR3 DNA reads TGTGCCAACAGTTACTCGTACAGGGAAGCAGAACCAACCTACTACGAGCAGTACGTC.

CDR3 DNA: TGTGCCAGCAGCCAAGGGGGGCGAACACCCCTCCACTTT. Translation gives CASSQGGRTPLHF. The J gene is TRBJ1-6, the V gene TRBV4-2, with D possibly matching TRBD1 (6 bases). This CDR3 has 13 residues. The V end lost 1 base, the J end lost 11 bases, and 9 bases lay between the germline ends. The germline CDR1 and CDR2 sequences are LGHNA and YNFKEQ.

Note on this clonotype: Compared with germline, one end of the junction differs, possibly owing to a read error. DNA of the CDR3: TGTGCCAGCAGTGTAAGGGCCCTCCGGGAGACTCAGTACTTC. Translation gives CASSVRALRETQYF. This chain connects TRBV2 to TRBJ2-5, with D perhaps TRBD2 (6 bases). CDR1 SNHLY and CDR2 FYNNEI come from the germline V gene. This CDR3 contains 14 residues.

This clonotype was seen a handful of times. The CDR3 is CSSFDRGSTDTQYF. The DNA for the CDR3 is TGCAGCTCATTCGACAGGGGGAGCACAGATACGCAGTATTTT. The chain couples TRBV29-1 to TRBJ2-3; 9 bases are shared with TRBD1. CDR1 is SQVTM, CDR2 ANQGSEA, per germline. The CDR3 has 14 amino acids. The V and J ends lost 8 bases and 0 bases, in that order; junction bases with no gene match: 6.

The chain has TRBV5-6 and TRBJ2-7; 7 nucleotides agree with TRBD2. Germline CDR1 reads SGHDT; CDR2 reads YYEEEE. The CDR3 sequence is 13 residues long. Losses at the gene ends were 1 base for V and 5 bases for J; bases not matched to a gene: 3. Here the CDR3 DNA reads TGTGCCAGCAGCTTGCTTCGGGGGGACGAGCAGTACGTC. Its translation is CASSLLRGDEQYV.

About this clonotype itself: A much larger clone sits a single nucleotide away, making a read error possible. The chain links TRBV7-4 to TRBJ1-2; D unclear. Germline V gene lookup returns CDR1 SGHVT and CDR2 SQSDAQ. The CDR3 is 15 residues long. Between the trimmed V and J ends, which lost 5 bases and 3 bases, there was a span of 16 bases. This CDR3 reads CASSLSPGWDYGYTF. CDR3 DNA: TGTGCCAGCAGCCTGAGCCCAGGATGGGACTATGGCTACACCTTC. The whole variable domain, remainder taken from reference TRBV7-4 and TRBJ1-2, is GAGVSQSPRYKVAKRGRDVALRCDSISGHVTLYWYRQTLGQGSEVLTYSQSDAQRDKSGRPSGRFSAERPERSVSTLKIQRTEQGDSAVYLCASSLSPGWDYGYTFGSGTRLTVV.

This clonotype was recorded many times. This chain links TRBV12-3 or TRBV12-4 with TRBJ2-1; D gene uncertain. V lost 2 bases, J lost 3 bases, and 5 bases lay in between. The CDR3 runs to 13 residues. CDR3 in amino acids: CASSLKSYNEQFF. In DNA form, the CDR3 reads TGTGCCAGCAGTTTAAAGAGCTACAATGAGCAGTTCTTC.

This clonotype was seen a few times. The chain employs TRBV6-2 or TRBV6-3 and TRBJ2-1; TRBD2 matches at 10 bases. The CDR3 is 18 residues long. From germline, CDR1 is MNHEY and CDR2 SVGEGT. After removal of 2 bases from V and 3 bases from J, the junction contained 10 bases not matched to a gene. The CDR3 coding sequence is TGTGCCAGCAGTTACGGGCTAGCGGGGGCCTCCTACTACAATGAGCAGTTCTTC. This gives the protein CASSYGLAGASYYNEQFF.

CDR3 DNA: TGTGCCAGCAGTTTGAGGGGGCAAGGTGAAAAACTGTTTTTT. It yields the protein CASSLRGQGEKLFF. The chain recombines TRBV12-3 or TRBV12-4 with TRBJ1-4; 7 bases agree with TRBD1. Trimming took 3 bases from V and 7 from J; bases not matched to a gene: 5. There are 14 residues in the CDR3.

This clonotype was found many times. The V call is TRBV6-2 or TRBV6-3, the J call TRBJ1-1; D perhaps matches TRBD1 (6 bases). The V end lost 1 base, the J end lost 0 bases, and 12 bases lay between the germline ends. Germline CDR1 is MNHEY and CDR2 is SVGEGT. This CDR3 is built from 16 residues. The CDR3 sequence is CASSYFPTGMNTEAFF. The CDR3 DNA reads TGTGCCAGCAGTTACTTCCCAACAGGGATGAACACTGAAGCTTTCTTT.

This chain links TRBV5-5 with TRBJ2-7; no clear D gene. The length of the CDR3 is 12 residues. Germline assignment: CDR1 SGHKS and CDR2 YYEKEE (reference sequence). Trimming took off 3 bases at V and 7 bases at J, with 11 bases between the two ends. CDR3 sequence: CASSSPVAEQYF. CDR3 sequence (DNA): TGTGCCAGCAGCTCCCCCGTGGCAGAGCAGTACTTC.

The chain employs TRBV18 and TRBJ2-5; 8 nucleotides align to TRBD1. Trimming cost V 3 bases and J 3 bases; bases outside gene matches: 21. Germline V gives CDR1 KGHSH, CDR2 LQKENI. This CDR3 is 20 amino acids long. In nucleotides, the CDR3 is TGTGCCAGCTCACCCTCCCCGGGACAGGCGAGTTTCGGAACAGAAGAGACCCAGTACTTC. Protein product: CASSPSPGQASFGTEETQYF.

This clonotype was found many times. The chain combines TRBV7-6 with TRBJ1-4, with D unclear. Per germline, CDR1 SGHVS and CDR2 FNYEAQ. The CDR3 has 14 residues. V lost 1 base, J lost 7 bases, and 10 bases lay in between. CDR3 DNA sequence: TGTGCCAGCAGCTTAGAAAAGTACGGTGAAAAACTGTTTTTT. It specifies CASSLEKYGEKLFF. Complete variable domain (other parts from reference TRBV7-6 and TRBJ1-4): GAGVSQSPRYKVTKRGQDVALRCDPISGHVSLYWYRQALGQGPEFLTYFNYEAQQDKSGLPNDRFSAERPEGSISTLTIQRTEQRDSAMYRCASSLEKYGEKLFFGSGTQLSVL.

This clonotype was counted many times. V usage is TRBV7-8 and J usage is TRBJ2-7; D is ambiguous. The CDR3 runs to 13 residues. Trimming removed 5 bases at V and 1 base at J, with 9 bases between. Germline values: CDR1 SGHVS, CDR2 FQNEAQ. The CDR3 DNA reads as TGTGCCAGCAGCCCCGCCAGATCCTACGAGCAGTACTTC. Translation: CASSPARSYEQYF.

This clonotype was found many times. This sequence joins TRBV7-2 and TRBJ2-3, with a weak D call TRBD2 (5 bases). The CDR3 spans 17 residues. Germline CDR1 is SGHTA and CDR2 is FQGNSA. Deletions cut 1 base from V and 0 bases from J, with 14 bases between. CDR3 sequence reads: CASSLDSGKISTDTQYF. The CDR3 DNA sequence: TGTGCCAGCAGCTTAGATTCGGGAAAGATAAGCACAGATACGCAGTATTTT.

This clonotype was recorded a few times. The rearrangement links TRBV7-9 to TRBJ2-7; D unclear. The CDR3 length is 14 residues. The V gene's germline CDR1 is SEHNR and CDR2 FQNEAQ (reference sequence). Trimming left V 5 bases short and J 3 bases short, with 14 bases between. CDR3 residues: CASSPAKSVYEQYV. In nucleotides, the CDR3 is TGTGCCAGCAGCCCCGCCAAGTCGGTCTACGAGCAGTACGTC.

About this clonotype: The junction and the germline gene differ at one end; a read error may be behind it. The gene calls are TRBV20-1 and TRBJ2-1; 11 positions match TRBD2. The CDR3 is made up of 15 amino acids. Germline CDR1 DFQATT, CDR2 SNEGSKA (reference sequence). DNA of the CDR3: TGCAGTGCTCGCCTGGGACTAGCGGCGTACAATAAGCAGTTCTTC. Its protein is CSARLGLAAYNKQFF.

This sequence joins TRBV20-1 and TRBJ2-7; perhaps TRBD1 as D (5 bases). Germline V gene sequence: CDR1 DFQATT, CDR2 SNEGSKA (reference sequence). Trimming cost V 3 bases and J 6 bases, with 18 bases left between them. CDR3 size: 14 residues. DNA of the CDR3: TGCAGTGCTAGGGTGCCCAGGTCCCAGGGCGAGCAGTACTTC. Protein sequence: CSARVPRSQGEQYF.

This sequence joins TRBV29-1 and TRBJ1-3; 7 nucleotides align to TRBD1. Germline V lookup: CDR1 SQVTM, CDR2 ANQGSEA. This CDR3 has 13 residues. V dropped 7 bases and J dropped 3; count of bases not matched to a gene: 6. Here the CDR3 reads CSGKTGLGNTIYF. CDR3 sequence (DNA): TGCAGCGGTAAGACAGGGCTTGGAAACACCATATATTTT.

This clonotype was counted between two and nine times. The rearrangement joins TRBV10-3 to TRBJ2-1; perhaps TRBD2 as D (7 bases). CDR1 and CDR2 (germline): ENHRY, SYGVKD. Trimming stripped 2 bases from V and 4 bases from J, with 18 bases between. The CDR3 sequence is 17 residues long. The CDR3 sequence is CAISEGGALAEYNEQFF. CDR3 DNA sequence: TGTGCCATCAGTGAGGGGGGGGCGCTAGCGGAGTACAATGAGCAGTTCTTC.